These T cell receptor beta chains were read from a single sample in a study of T-cell memory formation after mild COVID-19. Each CDR3 protein gets one entry after TCRdb re-called the 5' RACE reads with MiXCR. Here the sample spans some 310,000 distinct CDR3 sequences, 20% being singletons. The sample comprised PBMCs or a T cell subset sorted from them (not recorded which). All receptors derive from a man aged 18 to 30 who had mild COVID-19 (a few samples of this study predate the infection). Cell type and time point are not known. CDR3s include the opening cysteine and the closing phenylalanine or tryptophan. D genes are given only for firm matches. Clone size appears in some rows only: once, few, many, or a class for an expanded clone.

15	TRBV2	TRBJ2-6	.	.	CASSPPRSGANVLTF	TGTGCCAGCAGTCCTCCCCGCTCTGGGGCCAACGTCCTGACTTTC
15	TRBV11-1	TRBJ2-1	TRBD2	many	CASSDTSGGVDEQFF	TGTGCCAGCAGCGACACTAGCGGGGGGGTCGATGAGCAGTTCTTC
17	TRBV5-1	TRBJ2-7	TRBD2	.	CASSPPLAGGLFNEQYF	TGCGCCAGCAGCCCACCCTTAGCGGGGGGGCTATTCAACGAGCAGTACTTC
15	TRBV5-1	TRBJ2-3	.	.	CATSLTGPSTDTQYF	TGCGCCACTTCGCTTACAGGTCCTAGCACAGATACGCAGTATTTT
15	TRBV28	TRBJ1-1	.	once	CASSPPRGRGTEAFF	TGTGCCAGCAGTCCCCCGCGGGGCAGGGGTACTGAAGCTTTCTTT
14	TRBV7-9	TRBJ2-7	.	few	CATSFPARGNEQYF	TGTGCCACCTCTTTCCCGGCCAGGGGAAATGAGCAGTACTTC
15	TRBV4-1	TRBJ1-4	.	.	CASSQLGTVDEKLFF	TGCGCCAGCAGCCAACTCGGGACGGTGGATGAAAAACTGTTTTTT
13	TRBV7-3	TRBJ2-3	.	.	CASSLVEGDTQYF	TGTGCCAGCAGCTTAGTGGAGGGAGATACGCAGTATTTT
13	TRBV15	TRBJ2-7	.	few	CATSREGHYEQYF	TGTGCCACCAGCAGAGAGGGGCACTACGAGCAGTACTTC
12	TRBV19	TRBJ1-2	TRBD1	few	CARKTGSYGYTF	TGTGCCAGGAAGACAGGGTCCTATGGCTACACCTTC
15	TRBV27	TRBJ2-5	.	.	CASSLRTGRVETQYF	TGTGCCAGCAGTCTCCGAACAGGGAGAGTGGAGACCCAGTACTTC
16	TRBV18	TRBJ2-2	.	.	CASSRLGPPNTGELFF	TGTGCCAGCTCCCGTTTGGGACCGCCGAACACCGGGGAGCTGTTTTTT
14	TRBV27	TRBJ2-1	TRBD1	.	CASLPDRLSVEQFF	TGTGCCAGCCTCCCGGACAGGTTATCAGTTGAGCAGTTCTTC
14	TRBV28	TRBJ2-3	TRBD2	.	CASSFSGEEDTQYF	TGTGCCAGCAGTTTCAGCGGGGAAGAAGATACGCAGTATTTT
10	TRBV7-8	TRBJ2-3	.	few	CASSRDTQYF	TGTGCCAGCAGCAGGGATACGCAGTATTTT
13	TRBV12-3/TRBV12-4	TRBJ1-6	.	.	CASSGQGVSPLHF	TGTGCCAGCAGTGGGCAGGGCGTTTCACCCCTCCACTTT